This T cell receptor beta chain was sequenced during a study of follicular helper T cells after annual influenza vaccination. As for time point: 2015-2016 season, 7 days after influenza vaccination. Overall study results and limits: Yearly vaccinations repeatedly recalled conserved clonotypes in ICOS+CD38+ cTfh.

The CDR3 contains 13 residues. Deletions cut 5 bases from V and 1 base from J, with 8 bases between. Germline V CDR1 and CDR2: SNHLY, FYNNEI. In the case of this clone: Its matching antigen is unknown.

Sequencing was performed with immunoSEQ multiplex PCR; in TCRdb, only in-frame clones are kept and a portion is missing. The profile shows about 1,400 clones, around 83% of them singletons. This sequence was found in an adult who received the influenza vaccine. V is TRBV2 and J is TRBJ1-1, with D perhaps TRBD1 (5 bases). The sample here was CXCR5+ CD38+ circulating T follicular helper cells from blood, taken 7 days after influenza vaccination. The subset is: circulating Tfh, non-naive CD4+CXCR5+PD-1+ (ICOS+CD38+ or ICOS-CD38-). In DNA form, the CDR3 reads TGTGCCAGCAGTCCGACAGAGAACACTGAAGCTTTCTTT. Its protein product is CASSPTENTEAFF.